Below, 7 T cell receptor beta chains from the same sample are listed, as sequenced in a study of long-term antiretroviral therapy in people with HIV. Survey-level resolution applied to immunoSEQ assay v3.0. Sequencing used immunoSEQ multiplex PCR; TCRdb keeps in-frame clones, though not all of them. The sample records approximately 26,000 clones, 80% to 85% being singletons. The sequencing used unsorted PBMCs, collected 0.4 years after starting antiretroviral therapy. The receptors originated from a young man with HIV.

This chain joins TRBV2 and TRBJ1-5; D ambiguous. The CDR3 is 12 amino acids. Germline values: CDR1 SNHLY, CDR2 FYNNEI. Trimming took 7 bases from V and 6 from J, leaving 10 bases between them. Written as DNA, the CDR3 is TGTGCCAGCACCAGAGGCGGTCAGCCCCAGCATTTT. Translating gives CASTRGGQPQHF. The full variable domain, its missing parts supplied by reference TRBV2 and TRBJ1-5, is EPEVTQTPSHQVTQMGQEVILRCVPISNHLYFYWYRQILGQKVEFLVSFYNNEISEKSEIFDDQFSVERPDGSNFTLKIRSTKLEDSAMYFCASTRGGQPQHFGDGTRLSIL.

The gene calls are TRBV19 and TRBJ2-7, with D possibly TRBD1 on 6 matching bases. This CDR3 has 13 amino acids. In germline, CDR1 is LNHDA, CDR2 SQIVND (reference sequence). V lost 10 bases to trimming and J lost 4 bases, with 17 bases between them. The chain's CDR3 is CATKGDTDYEQYF. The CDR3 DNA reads TGTGCCACAAAGGGGGACACCGATTACGAGCAGTACTTC.

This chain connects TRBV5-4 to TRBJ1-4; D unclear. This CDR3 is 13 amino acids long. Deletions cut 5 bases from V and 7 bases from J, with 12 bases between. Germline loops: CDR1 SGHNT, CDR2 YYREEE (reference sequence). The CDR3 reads CASSFHAGEKLFF. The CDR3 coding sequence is TGTGCCAGCAGTTTTCACGCCGGTGAAAAACTGTTTTTT.

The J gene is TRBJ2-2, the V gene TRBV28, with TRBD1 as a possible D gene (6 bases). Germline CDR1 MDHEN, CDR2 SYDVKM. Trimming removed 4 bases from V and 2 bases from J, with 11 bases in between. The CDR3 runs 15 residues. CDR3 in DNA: TGTGCCAGCAGTTCCCGGACAGACAACACCGGGGAGCTGTTTTTT. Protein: CASSSRTDNTGELFF.

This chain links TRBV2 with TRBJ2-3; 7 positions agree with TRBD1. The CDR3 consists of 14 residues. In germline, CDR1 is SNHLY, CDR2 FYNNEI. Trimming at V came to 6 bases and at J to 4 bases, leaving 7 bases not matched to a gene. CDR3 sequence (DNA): TGTGCCAGCAGGGGAAGGGGGCGTCCAGATACGCAGTATTTT. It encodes CASRGRGRPDTQYF.

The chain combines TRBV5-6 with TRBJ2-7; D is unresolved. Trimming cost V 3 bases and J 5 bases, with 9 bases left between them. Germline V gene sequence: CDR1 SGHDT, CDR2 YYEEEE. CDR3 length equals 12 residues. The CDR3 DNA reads TGTGCCAGCAGCTCCCAGGTAAACGAGCAGTACTTC. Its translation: CASSSQVNEQYF.

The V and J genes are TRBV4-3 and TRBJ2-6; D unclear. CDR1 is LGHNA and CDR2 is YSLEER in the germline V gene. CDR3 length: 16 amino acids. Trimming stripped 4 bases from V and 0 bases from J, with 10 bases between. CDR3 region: CASSPTPSSGANVLTF. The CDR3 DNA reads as TGCGCCAGCAGCCCGACACCTTCCTCTGGGGCCAACGTCCTGACTTTC.